Below, 5 T cell receptor beta chains from the same sample are listed, as sequenced in a study of T cell repertoires in cytomegalovirus infection. These TCRs' antigens remain unknown. TCRdb processed the reads anew with MiXCR; each CDR3 protein has one entry. The sample consists of around 770,000 distinct CDR3 sequences, roughly 29% of them appearing once. Sequenced material: cultured CD8+ T cells from PBMCs, taken from culture after CMV antigen stimulation. The source of these receptors is a human donor in good health (CMV status not recorded). Some clones in this sample may be carry-over from other donors' samples.

This clonotype was seen at least ten times. The chain recombines TRBV7-9 with TRBJ2-3, with D perhaps TRBD1 or TRBD2 (5 bases each). The germline V gene encodes CDR1 SEHNR and CDR2 FQNEAQ (reference sequence). CDR3 length equals 14 residues. V was trimmed by 5 bases and J by 6 bases, leaving 15 bases between them. The CDR3 sequence is CASSHGTKPDTQYF. CDR3 in DNA: TGTGCCAGCAGCCACGGGACCAAGCCGGATACGCAGTATTTT. The full variable domain, in which reference TRBV7-9 and TRBJ2-3 provide the parts outside the CDR3, is DTGVSQNPRHKITKRGQNVTFRCDPISEHNRLYWYRQTLGQGPEFLTYFQNEAQLEKSRLLSDRFSAERPKGSFSTLEIQRTEQGDSAMYLCASSHGTKPDTQYFGPGTRLTVL.

The rearrangement joins TRBV6-2 or TRBV6-3 to TRBJ2-2, with unresolved D. Germline CDR1 MNHEY, CDR2 SVGEGT. The CDR3 has 15 residues. The V and J ends lost 4 bases and 1 base respectively, with 10 bases between them. The CDR3 protein is CASSLVFQNTGELFF. Written as DNA, the CDR3 is TGTGCCAGCAGTTTAGTATTTCAGAACACCGGGGAGCTGTTTTTT.

The table lists this clonotype with a few counts. The chain couples TRBV12-3 or TRBV12-4 to TRBJ2-7, with 9 bases identical to TRBD2. V lost 3 bases to trimming and J lost 5 bases; unmatched junction nucleotides: 5. The CDR3 length is 14 residues. The CDR3 sequence: CASSFSGGNNEQYF. The CDR3 DNA sequence: TGTGCCAGCAGTTTTAGCGGGGGTAACAACGAGCAGTACTTC.

In this sample, this clonotype turned up a few times. The chain joins TRBV2 to TRBJ1-6; D remains unclear. This CDR3 region has 14 residues. The germline CDR1 and CDR2 sequences are SNHLY and FYNNEI. V shed 8 bases and J shed 0 bases, with 8 bases lying between them. The CDR3: CASWVSSYNSPLHF. In DNA form, the CDR3 reads TGTGCCAGCTGGGTGAGCTCCTATAATTCACCCCTCCACTTT.

This chain uses TRBV27 with TRBJ1-1; 7 positions match TRBD1. The CDR3 is 14 amino acids. The germline gives CDR1 MNHEY, CDR2 SMNVEV (reference sequence). V lost 3 bases and J lost 4; bases outside the gene matches: 5. Here the CDR3 reads CASSFRGGVTEAFF. The DNA for the CDR3 is TGTGCCAGCAGTTTTAGAGGGGGCGTCACTGAAGCTTTCTTT.